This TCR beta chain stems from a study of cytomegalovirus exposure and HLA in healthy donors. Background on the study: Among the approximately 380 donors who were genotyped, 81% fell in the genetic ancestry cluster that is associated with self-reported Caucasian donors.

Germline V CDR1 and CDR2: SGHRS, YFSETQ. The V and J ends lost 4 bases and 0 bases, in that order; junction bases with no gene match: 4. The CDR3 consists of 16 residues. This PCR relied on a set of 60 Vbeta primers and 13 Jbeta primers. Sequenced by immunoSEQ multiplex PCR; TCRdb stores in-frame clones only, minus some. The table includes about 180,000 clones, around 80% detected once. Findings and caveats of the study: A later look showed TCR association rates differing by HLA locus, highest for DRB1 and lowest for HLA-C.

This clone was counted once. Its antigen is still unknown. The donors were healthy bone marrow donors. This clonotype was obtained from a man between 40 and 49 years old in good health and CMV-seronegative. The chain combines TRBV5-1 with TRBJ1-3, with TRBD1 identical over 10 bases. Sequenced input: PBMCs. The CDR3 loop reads CASSPGDRGSGNTIYF. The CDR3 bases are TGCGCCAGCAGCCCGGGGGACAGGGGCTCTGGAAACACCATATATTTT.